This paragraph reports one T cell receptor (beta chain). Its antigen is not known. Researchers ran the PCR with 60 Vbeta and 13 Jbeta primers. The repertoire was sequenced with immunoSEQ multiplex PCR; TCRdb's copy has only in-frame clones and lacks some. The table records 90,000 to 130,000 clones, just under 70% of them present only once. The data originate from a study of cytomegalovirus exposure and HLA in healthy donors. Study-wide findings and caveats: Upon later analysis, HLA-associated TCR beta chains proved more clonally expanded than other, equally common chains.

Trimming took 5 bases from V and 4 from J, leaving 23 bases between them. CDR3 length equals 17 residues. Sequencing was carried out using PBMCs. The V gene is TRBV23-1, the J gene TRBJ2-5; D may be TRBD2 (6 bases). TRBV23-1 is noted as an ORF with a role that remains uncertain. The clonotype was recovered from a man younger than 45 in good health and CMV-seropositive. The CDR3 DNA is TGCGCCAGCAGTTCCAAAGCTGGGGATTGGGGAGGAGAGACCCAGTACTTC. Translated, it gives CASSSKAGDWGGETQYF.